This T cell receptor (beta chain) is from a study of blood T cell repertoires in COVID-19. V gave up 0 bases and J gave up 1 base, with 9 bases separating them. The germline CDR1 and CDR2 sequences are SGHNT and YYREEE (reference sequence). CDR3 length equals 15 residues. Measured with immunoSEQ multiplex PCR; TCRdb has only the in-frame clones, and not every one. The top ten clones hold roughly 3% of a sample with around 250,000 clones, over 80% of them seen once. The TCR sequence derives from a woman aged 35 to 49 who had been exposed to COVID-19. V is TRBV5-4 and J is TRBJ2-3, with a weak D call TRBD1 (5 bases). What was sequenced was PBMCs or T cells enriched from blood (not recorded which). The CDR3 region has the DNA TGTGCCAGCAGCTTGGGGGGCCAAGGCACAGATACGCAGTATTTT. As protein: CASSLGGQGTDTQYF.